What follows are 10 T cell receptor beta chains derived from one specimen sequenced in a study of metastatic and nonmetastatic thyroid tumors. TCRdb reprocessed the PCR reads via MiXCR. The sample lists tens of thousands of clones; approximately 12% were seen once. The entire patient cohort was treatment-naive prior to thyroid surgery. Sequenced input: tumor tissue. These receptors were taken from a female donor with papillary thyroid cancer or a benign thyroid nodule (not recorded which). Some clones in this sample may be carry-over from other donors' samples.

For this clone: A much larger clone is a single base away; this may be a read error. This chain uses TRBV27 with TRBJ2-2; D possibly matches TRBD1 or TRBD2 (6 bases each). The germline CDR1 and CDR2 sequences are MNHEY and SMNVEV (reference sequence). The V end lost 4 bases, the J end lost 7 bases, and 22 bases lay between the germline ends. The CDR3 runs to 17 residues. CDR3 DNA sequence: TGTGCCAGCAGTTATAGTGTGGGGGGCAGGGGACACGGGGAGCTGTTTTTT. Translating gives CASSYSVGGRGHGELFF.

There are a few counts of this clone. The DNA of the CDR3 is TGTGCCAGCAGCTCGGGGCTCGGCACAGATACGCAGTATTTT. Translated, it gives CASSSGLGTDTQYF. The V call is TRBV7-9, the J call TRBJ2-3; tentatively, D is TRBD1 or TRBD2 (5 bases each). Germline CDR1 is SEHNR and CDR2 is FQNEAQ (reference sequence). V was trimmed by 4 bases and J by 1 base, leaving 9 bases between them. This CDR3 region has 14 residues. Variable domain in full (rest from reference TRBV7-9 and TRBJ2-3): DTGVSQNPRHKITKRGQNVTFRCDPISEHNRLYWYRQTLGQGPEFLTYFQNEAQLEKSRLLSDRFSAERPKGSFSTLEIQRTEQGDSAMYLCASSSGLGTDTQYFGPGTRLTVL.

With respect to this clone: This may arise from a read error, as a much more abundant clone is one base away. The V call is TRBV10-3, the J call TRBJ1-1; D is unresolved. There are 15 residues in the CDR3. From germline, CDR1 is ENHRY and CDR2 SYGVKD. V lost 7 bases and J 4 bases, leaving 19 bases between the germline ends. CDR3 nucleotides: TGTGCCATCATTGGGCCCCAAGGGCCCTTCACTGAAGCTTTCTTT. It is translated as CAIIGPQGPFTEAFF.

Concerning this clone itself: This may stem from a read error, because a much larger clone lies one nucleotide away. This chain joins TRBV6-2 or TRBV6-3 and TRBJ2-5, with D possibly matching TRBD2 (5 bases). From germline, CDR1 is MNHEY and CDR2 SVGEGT. The CDR3 is 15 residues long. DNA of the CDR3: TGTTCCAGCAGTTACTCGGCCACTAGCCAAGAGACCCAGTACTTC. It specifies CSSSYSATSQETQYF.

There are many counts of this clone. This chain connects TRBV12-3 or TRBV12-4 to TRBJ1-2; 9 positions match TRBD1. The CDR3 length is 14 residues. J was trimmed by 7 bases and V by 5 bases; bases with no gene match: 8. The CDR3 DNA reads TGTGCCAGCAGTCCCCCGGGACAGGGAAGTGGCTACACCTTC. Translation: CASSPPGQGSGYTF.

The table lists this clone with many counts. The chain is built from TRBV12-3 or TRBV12-4 and TRBJ2-3, with 8 bases identical to TRBD2. CDR3 length equals 15 residues. Trimming removed 3 bases from V and 0 bases from J; junction bases left unmatched: 2. DNA of the CDR3: TGTGCCAGCAGTTTCGGCGGGAGGAGCACAGATACGCAGTATTTT. Amino acid sequence: CASSFGGRSTDTQYF.

The V call is TRBV6-1, the J call TRBJ2-7, with a weak D call TRBD2 (7 bases). CDR1 is MNHNS, CDR2 SASEGT, per germline. This CDR3 is 17 amino acids long. Trimming pared 7 bases from V and 0 bases from J, leaving 22 bases between. CDR3: CASTIGPGGGSSYEQYF. In DNA form, the CDR3 reads TGTGCCAGCACCATTGGCCCTGGGGGGGGCTCCTCCTACGAGCAGTACTTC.

V usage is TRBV29-1 and J usage is TRBJ1-2; unclear D gene. The CDR3 runs to 13 residues. Trimming took 4 bases from V and 3 from J, leaving 12 bases between them. CDR1 and CDR2 (germline): SQVTM, ANQGSEA. CDR3 region: CSVVAAAYYGYTF. The CDR3 DNA is TGCAGCGTTGTGGCAGCCGCCTACTATGGCTACACCTTC.

The V and J genes are TRBV7-3 and TRBJ2-3; D ambiguous. Germline CDR1 and CDR2: SGHTA and FQGTGA. V lost 5 bases and J lost 6, with 15 bases in between. This CDR3 has 14 amino acids. The CDR3: CASSDLGFGDTQYF. The CDR3 DNA follows: TGTGCCAGCAGCGATCTAGGCTTTGGGGATACGCAGTATTTT. Based on the CDR3 plus reference TRBV7-3 and TRBJ2-3, the full variable domain is GAGVSQTPSNKVTEKGKYVELRCDPISGHTALYWYRQSLGQGPEFLIYFQGTGAADDSGLPNDRFFAVRPEGSVSTLKIQRTERGDSAVYLCASSDLGFGDTQYFGPGTRLTVL.

This clone has ten or more counts. This sequence joins TRBV9 and TRBJ2-4; the D gene could be TRBD1 or TRBD2 (6 bases each). The V and J ends lost 7 bases and 3 bases respectively, with 23 bases between them. The CDR3 loop spans 17 amino acids. In germline, CDR1 is SGDLS, CDR2 YYNGEE. The CDR3 spells CASSKNEGGRGKNIQYF. DNA for the CDR3: TGTGCCAGCTCCAAAAACGAAGGGGGGCGCGGCAAAAACATTCAGTACTTC.